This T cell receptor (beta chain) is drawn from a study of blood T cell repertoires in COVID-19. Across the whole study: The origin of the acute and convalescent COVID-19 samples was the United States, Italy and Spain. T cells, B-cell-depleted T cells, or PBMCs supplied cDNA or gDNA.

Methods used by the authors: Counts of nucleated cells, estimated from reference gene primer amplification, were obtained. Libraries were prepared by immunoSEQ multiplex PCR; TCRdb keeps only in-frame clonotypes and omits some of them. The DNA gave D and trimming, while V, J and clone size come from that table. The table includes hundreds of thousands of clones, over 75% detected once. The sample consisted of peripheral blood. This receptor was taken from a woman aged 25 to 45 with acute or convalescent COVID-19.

The CDR3 nucleotides are TGTGCCAGCAGCTTAGGTGCAGGGTTAGGGTATGAAAAACTGTTTTTT. This encodes CASSLGAGLGYEKLFF. V usage is TRBV11-2 and J usage is TRBJ1-4; weak D call: TRBD1 (5 bases). With 1 base removed from V and 6 bases from J, the gap between germline ends came to 15 bases. The CDR3 is 16 residues long. The germline V gene has CDR1 SGHAT and CDR2 FQNNGV.